The clone carrying this TCR beta chain has ten or more counts. These data belong to a study of T cells in Graves' hyperthyroidism and ophthalmopathy. The CDR3 loop spans 16 amino acids. The germline V gene encodes CDR1 DFQATT and CDR2 SNEGSKA (reference sequence). J gave up 6 bases and V 0 bases, and 9 bases lay outside the gene matches. Amplified regions were TCR beta CDR3 sequences from RNA transcripts. RT-PCR in the first round (using the HTBI primer set) targeted the TCR CDR3. TCRdb processed the multiplex PCR reads anew with MiXCR; each CDR3 protein has one entry. This sample has fewer than 650,000 distinct CDR3 sequences, with 13% to 15% found just once.

The sample taken for sequencing was blood. The chain combines TRBV20-1 with TRBJ2-1; 9 bases line up with TRBD2. The source of this sequence is a woman younger than 30 with Graves' ophthalmopathy. The CDR3 reads CSARDLVAGVGNEQFF. CDR3 DNA sequence: TGCAGTGCTAGAGATTTGGTAGCGGGAGTGGGCAATGAGCAGTTCTTC.